This T cell receptor beta chain emerged from a study of naive and memory T cell subsets. The beta constant-region primer was an equimolar mix of two oligonucleotides covering TRBC1 and TRBC2. In TCRdb, the UMI-ligation and nested PCR reads were re-called with MiXCR into one record per CDR3 protein. The table includes 81,000 or so distinct CDR3 sequences, 7% to 8% detected once. General observations from the study: Clonotypes are single alpha or beta chains, not paired receptors.

This clonotype was seen more than once but under ten times. The target antigen is unknown. Per the germline V gene, CDR1 is SGHAT and CDR2 is FQNNGV. CDR3 length: 14 residues. Trimming removed 4 bases from V and 14 bases from J, with 22 bases in between. The sample consisted of central memory CD4+ T cells from blood. The source is a human donor in good health. The chain combines TRBV11-2 with TRBJ2-3; no firm D call. The CDR3 DNA follows: TGTGCCAGCAGCTCCTTGAGACGAAGACCCCATTGGTATTTT. This gives the protein CASSSLRRRPHWYF.